The entry that follows covers one T cell receptor beta chain sequence. The antigen is not known. Some clones are missing from TCRdb's copy, which holds only in-frame ones; the method was immunoSEQ multiplex PCR. This table has 13,000 or so clones, 65% to 75% appearing once. The sample is drawn from a study of somatic mutations in cytotoxic T cells in rheumatoid arthritis. Study results and limitations: Among 60 or so patients, several showed a largest CD8+ clone that surpassed 20% of CD8+ cells. No age-related increase in CD8+ clonality was seen in healthy controls, but one was seen in rheumatoid arthritis patients.

Specimen: CD8+ T cells sorted from blood. The sequence was obtained from an adult with rheumatoid arthritis.

The CDR3 coding sequence is TGTGCCAGCAGGGGGGACAGGGTCTATGGCTACACCTTC. Residues: CASRGDRVYGYTF. The rearrangement links TRBV6-1 to TRBJ1-2; TRBD1 matches 9 bases. The CDR3 runs to 13 residues. Germline V gene data show CDR1 as MNHNS and CDR2 as SASEGT. J was trimmed by 4 bases and V by 6 bases; bases with no gene match: 3.